A single TCR beta chain is shown here with its context. Its matching antigen is unknown. This record belongs to a study of vaccination effects on CD4 cells after COVID-19. The method was immunoSEQ multiplex PCR; TCRdb's version includes in-frame clones alone and lacks a portion of them. The sample has some 41,000 clones; roughly four fifths are singletons. Antigen-specific CD4+ T cells were first expanded with viral peptide pools by the ViraFEST assay and only then sequenced. Upon completion of around eleven days in culture, CD4+ T cells were isolated. The healthy vaccine recipients, who had no prior SARS-CoV-2 infection, showed negative nucleocapsid antibodies. Researchers reported culturing a few million PBMC in each well, adding 8 to 10 IU/ml IL-2 and about 9.5 ug/ml peptides. This TCR was sampled from a human donor who received a COVID-19 vaccine. Material: CD4+ T cells from PBMCs cultured with SARS-CoV-2 spike peptides, obtained before COVID-19 vaccination.

The CDR3 reads CASSPGTGSQETQYF. The CDR3 DNA reads as TGTGCCAGCAGCCCGGGGACGGGCTCCCAAGAGACCCAGTACTTC. This chain uses TRBV3-1 (or the pseudogene TRBV3-2) with TRBJ2-5; D may match TRBD1 or TRBD2 (5 bases each). There are 15 residues in the CDR3. From germline, CDR1 is LGHDT and CDR2 YNNKEL (reference sequence). V lost 4 bases and J lost 1, with 13 bases in between.